This T cell receptor (beta chain) appears in the sequencing data of a study of control samples from healthy donors and cancer patients. Repertoires were generated with immunoSEQ multiplex PCR, while TCRdb's copy carries only in-frame clones and drops some. The sample holds roughly 160,000 clones, over 95% seen once. The CDR3 has 17 amino acids. Between the trimmed V and J ends, which lost 0 bases and 4 bases, there was a span of 16 bases. Per germline, CDR1 MGHRA and CDR2 YSYEKL. Sequencing was carried out using blood. The chain combines TRBV4-1 with TRBJ1-5; D is perhaps TRBD1 (5 bases). The TCR originated in a woman aged 25 to 39 in good health. The CDR3 protein is CASSQEEGKGPNQPQHF. CDR3 bases: TGCGCCAGCAGCCAAGAAGAGGGGAAAGGCCCTAATCAGCCCCAGCATTTT.